These T cell receptor beta chains were read from a single sample in a study of technical replicates of blood from a handful of donors. Assay used: immunoSEQ multiplex PCR; TCRdb lists only in-frame clones, some missing. The sample contains 98,000 or so clones, 95% of which appear only once. The sequenced sample was T cells isolated from PBMCs. The receptor source for this set is a human donor in good health. The CDR3 runs from the conserved cysteine through the conserved F or W. The D gene is left open where the match is weak. A row's size may be missing; if present it is once, few, many or a size class.

CASSTPGQTYNEQFF TGTGCCAGTAGTACTCCGGGACAGACATACAATGAGCAGTTCTTC TRBJ2-1 TRBV19 - TRBD1
CASSPGQGVDTIYF TGTGCCAGCAGCCCGGGGCAGGGGGTGGACACCATATATTTT TRBJ1-3 TRBV7-9 - TRBD1
CASSLVLEQFF TGTGCCAGCAGCTTGGTCCTTGAGCAGTTCTTC TRBJ2-1 TRBV5-6 - -
CASREGLPDTQYF TGTGCCAGTAGAGAGGGACTCCCAGATACGCAGTATTTT TRBJ2-3 TRBV19 - -
CASSRQAGDYNEQFF TGTGCCAGCAGCCGACAAGCGGGAGACTACAATGAGCAGTTCTTC TRBJ2-1 TRBV7-2 - TRBD2
CASRRQPKNSPLHF TGTGCCAGCAGAAGACAACCGAAAAATTCACCCCTCCACTTT TRBJ1-6 TRBV6-5 once -
CASTDLTWGQQNTGELFF TGTGCCAGCACCGATCTAACTTGGGGACAGCAGAACACCGGGGAGCTGTTTTTT TRBJ2-2 TRBV5-4 - TRBD1
CAWSGRERAYNEQFF TGTGCCTGGAGTGGTCGGGAGAGGGCCTACAATGAGCAGTTCTTC TRBJ2-1 TRBV30 - -
CASRDILLDEQYF TGTGCCAGCAGGGACATATTGTTGGACGAGCAGTACTTC TRBJ2-7 TRBV25-1 - -
CASSLIAGPFPEQYF TGTGCCAGCAGTTTGATAGCAGGGCCTTTCCCCGAGCAGTACTTC TRBJ2-7 TRBV28 - -
CSARHTDTQYF TGCAGTGCTCGACACACAGATACGCAGTATTTT TRBJ2-3 TRBV20-1 - -
CASSYLRSYGYTF TGTGCCAGCAGTTACTTGAGGTCCTATGGCTACACCTTC TRBJ1-2 TRBV6-5 - -
CASRFGQGGIETQYF TGTGCCAGCAGGTTCGGACAGGGGGGGATAGAGACCCAGTACTTC TRBJ2-5 TRBV28 - TRBD1
CASSPGIGGKKGSSGNTIYF TGTGCCAGCAGTCCTGGCATTGGAGGGAAGAAGGGCTCTTCTGGAAACACCATATATTTT TRBJ1-3 TRBV5-4 - -
CATQDRDNSPLHF TGTGCCACCCAGGACAGGGATAATTCACCCCTCCACTTT TRBJ1-6 TRBV6-1 few TRBD1
CATSGPRADTQYF TGTGCCACCAGCGGCCCCCGGGCAGATACGCAGTATTTT TRBJ2-3 TRBV15 - -
CASSAQDRNTEAFF TGTGCCAGCAGTGCGCAAGACAGGAACACTGAAGCTTTCTTT TRBJ1-1 TRBV6-1 few -
CASSVEGTGAYEQYF TGTGCCAGCAGCGTAGAGGGGACAGGGGCCTACGAGCAGTACTTC TRBJ2-7 TRBV9 - TRBD1
CASIEAPLGENTEAFF TGTGCCAGCATAGAAGCCCCCCTCGGTGAGAACACTGAAGCTTTCTTT TRBJ1-1 TRBV6-6 - -
CASSPDRGPYEQYF TGTGCCAGCTCACCCGACAGGGGGCCCTACGAGCAGTACTTC TRBJ2-7 TRBV18 - TRBD1
CASSIDTGAAPYGYTF TGTGCCAGTAGTATAGACACTGGGGCGGCCCCCTATGGCTACACCTTC TRBJ1-2 TRBV19 - -
CASSTKTGYGYTF TGTGCCAGTAGTACTAAGACAGGGTATGGCTACACCTTC TRBJ1-2 TRBV19 once TRBD1
CASSDGKGLFYNEQFF TGTGCCAGCAGTGACGGGAAGGGACTATTCTACAATGAGCAGTTCTTC TRBJ2-1 TRBV6-1 - TRBD2